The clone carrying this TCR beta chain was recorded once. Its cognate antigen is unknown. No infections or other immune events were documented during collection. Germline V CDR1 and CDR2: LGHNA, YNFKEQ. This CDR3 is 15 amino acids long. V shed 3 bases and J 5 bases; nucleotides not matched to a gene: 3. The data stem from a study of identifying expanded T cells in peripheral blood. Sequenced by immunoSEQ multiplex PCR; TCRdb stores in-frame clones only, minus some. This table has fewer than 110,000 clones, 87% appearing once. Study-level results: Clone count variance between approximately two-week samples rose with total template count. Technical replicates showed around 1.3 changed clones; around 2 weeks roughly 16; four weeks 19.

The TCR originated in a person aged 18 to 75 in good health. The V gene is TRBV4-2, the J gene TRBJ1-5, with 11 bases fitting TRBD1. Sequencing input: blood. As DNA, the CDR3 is TGTGCCAGCAGCCAGTGGACAGGGGGCGATCAGCCCCAGCATTTT. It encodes CASSQWTGGDQPQHF.